These 14 T cell receptor beta chains share one sample of origin, sequenced in a study of CXCR3-negative and CXCR3-positive naive CD8 T cells. UMI-labeled 5' RACE yielded the TRB cDNA libraries. TCRdb reanalyzed the 5' RACE reads, giving one entry per CDR3 protein sequence and no DNA. This repertoire includes more than 45,000 distinct CDR3 sequences. Sequencing input: memory CD8+ T cells from blood. These receptor sequences come from a human donor in good health. Some clones in this sample may be carry-over from other donors' samples.

V usage is TRBV6-4 and J usage is TRBJ2-3; TCRdb's D gene call, TRBD1, goes unchecked for lack of DNA. The CDR3 sequence is 13 residues long. Per germline, CDR1 MRHNA and CDR2 SNTAGT. CDR3 region: CASSAGNTDTQYF.

The rearrangement uses TRBV6-5 and TRBJ2-7; absent DNA, TCRdb's TRBD1 call cannot be checked. Germline values: CDR1 MNHEY, CDR2 SVGAGI. The CDR3 consists of 15 residues. CDR3: CASSNTGTRTYEQYF.

This chain connects TRBV28 to TRBJ2-1; as DNA is missing, the TRBD1 call by TCRdb cannot be tested. Looked up from germline, CDR1 is MDHEN and CDR2 is SYDVKM. The CDR3 contains 15 residues. The CDR3 is CASSPQRGPLGEQFF. Looking up the rest from reference TRBV28 and TRBJ2-1 gives the full variable domain: DVKVTQSSRYLVKRTGEKVFLECVQDMDHENMFWYRQDPGLGLRLIYFSYDVKMKEKGDIPEGYSVSREKKERFSLILESASTNQTSMYLCASSPQRGPLGEQFFGPGTRLTVL.

The chain recombines TRBV29-1 with TRBJ2-5; as DNA is missing, the TRBD2 call by TCRdb cannot be tested. The CDR3 is made up of 12 amino acids. CDR1 is SQVTM, CDR2 ANQGSEA, per germline. Here the CDR3 reads CSAPGGQETQYF.

The chain carries TRBV6-2 or TRBV6-3 and TRBJ2-3; TCRdb outputs TRBD2, but without DNA this stays unchecked. The CDR3 spans 14 residues. Per germline, CDR1 MNHEY and CDR2 SVGEGT. The CDR3 spells CATSSGGPTDTQYF.

The chain combines TRBV11-2 with TRBJ2-1; the D call of TRBD1 rests on TCRdb alone, since no DNA is present to check it. In germline, CDR1 is SGHAT, CDR2 FQNNGV. The CDR3 sequence is 14 residues long. CDR3 loop: CASSWTGGAGEQFF.

The rearrangement links TRBV7-9 to TRBJ1-1; TCRdb designates TRBD1, a call that cannot be tested without DNA. The CDR3 is made up of 13 amino acids. Germline lookup yields CDR1 SEHNR and CDR2 FQNEAQ (reference sequence). Here the CDR3 reads CPSSITGLPEAFF. The entire variable domain, with the rest obtained from reference TRBV7-9 and TRBJ1-1, is as follows: DTGVSQNPRHKITKRGQNVTFRCDPISEHNRLYWYRQTLGQGPEFLTYFQNEAQLEKSRLLSDRFSAERPKGSFSTLEIQRTEQGDSAMYLCPSSITGLPEAFFGQGTRLTVV.

The CDR3 loop is CASSEGQGSTDTQYF. The V gene is TRBV6-4, the J gene TRBJ2-3; as DNA is missing, the TRBD1 call by TCRdb cannot be tested. This CDR3 has 15 residues. Germline CDR1 and CDR2: MRHNA and SNTAGT.

This chain uses TRBV7-6 with TRBJ2-1; TCRdb's D gene call, TRBD2, goes unchecked for lack of DNA. The germline CDR1 and CDR2 sequences are SGHVS and FNYEAQ. This CDR3 has 20 residues. CDR3: CASSLVPGLAGGHSYNEQFF.

This chain joins TRBV6-2 or TRBV6-3 and TRBJ2-7; checking the TCRdb D call of TRBD1 is not possible without DNA. Germline CDR1 and CDR2: MNHEY and SVGEGT. The CDR3 contains 16 residues. The CDR3 reads CASSYPIDRENYEQYF.

This chain joins TRBV7-8 and TRBJ1-1; TCRdb's D call, TRBD1, is unchecked because there is no DNA. This CDR3 is built from 17 residues. Per germline, CDR1 SGHVS and CDR2 FQNEAQ. CDR3 sequence: CASSFRGTGPISAEAFF.

The gene calls are TRBV11-2 and TRBJ2-3; TCRdb calls TRBD1, which cannot be checked without DNA. Germline lookup yields CDR1 SGHAT and CDR2 FQNNGV. The CDR3 has 15 residues. The CDR3 reads CASSLARGDEDTQYF.

The chain couples TRBV7-8 to TRBJ2-7; TCRdb selects TRBD1, and the lack of DNA leaves this call unchecked. CDR1 and CDR2 (germline): SGHVS, FQNEAQ. The CDR3 spans 13 residues. The CDR3 reads CASSLTGGGEQYF.

V and J are TRBV6-2 or TRBV6-3 and TRBJ2-2; with no DNA, the TCRdb D assignment of TRBD1 cannot be verified. The CDR3 consists of 16 residues. The germline gives CDR1 MNHEY, CDR2 SVGEGT. The CDR3 here is CASEIGGARDTGELFF.